This entry is about one T cell receptor (beta chain). Its recognized antigen is unknown. It has no much larger one-base neighbor in the sample; base qualities were not kept. The data were taken from a study of blood T cell repertoires in COVID-19 (dated by TCRdb to 2018 to 2021). In the study overall: Samples covering the acute and convalescent phases of COVID-19 were provided by collaborators in the United States, Italy and Spain. A freely available public database, intended as a resource for researchers studying the immune response to SARS-CoV-2, is where the repertoires were released. The dataset comprised deeply sampled blood TCRbeta repertoires from subjects exposed to, actively infected with, or recovered from COVID-19. Nearly every sample came with metadata listing a de-identified subject ID, COVID-19 status, age in years and sex. Samples came from the ongoing ImmuneRACE study (first 160 participants) plus 1,254 subjects from 6 global collaborators. The material from the prospective study consisted of cDNA or gDNA derived from T cells, B-cell-depleted T cells, or PBMCs. HLA class I and class II types, where available, came from metadata supplied by the sample provider rather than from assay-based typing.

Whole blood was collected in K2EDTA tubes by collaborating institutions according to the institutions' own protocols. For TCRbeta analysis, collaborator samples were shipped as frozen whole blood, as isolated PBMCs, or as DNA extracted from either sample type. General study outcomes and caveats: Clinical and demographic metadata were provided uncurated, with the amount varying by source and participant.

TCRbeta CDR3 regions were amplified from genomic DNA by means of the immunoSEQ Assay, a bias-controlled multiplex PCR. Processing in the source paper ran as follows. The number of nucleated cells in each sample was estimated by amplification of reference gene primers within the assay. To quantify the absolute abundance of each unique TCRbeta CDR3 rearrangement, sequence reads were collapsed and filtered. For each sample, productive Simpson clonality was calculated as the square root of Simpson's diversity index over productive rearrangements. TCRdb carries this immuneACCESS record with in-frame sequences only. Its versions omit some clonotypes, under half of them owing to an unresolved V gene in the studies checked, with the rest unexplained. The V and J calls and clone size are taken from that table; D and trimming were inferred from the DNA. The sample table holds around 68,000 clones, of which roughly 80% were seen once. Together, the top ten hold around 13% of the sample.

Sequenced material: peripheral blood. This TCR came from a human donor in a cohort sampled during active COVID-19.

In nucleotides, the sequence is TGTGCCAGCAGTGAAGCCCAAGGGACACTTCAGTACTTC. The translation is CASSEAQGTLQYF. The chain couples TRBV2 to TRBJ2-4, with a weak D call of TRBD1 (6 bases match). The trim is 0 bases for V and 11 bases for J, with a gap of 11 bases between the germline ends. The CDR3 contains 13 residues, cysteine and phenylalanine counted. Here the CDR3 DNA is all that survives: 39 bases in frame from base 1. The germline V gene gives CDR1 as SNHLY and CDR2 as FYNNEI.